The source of this TCR beta chain is a study of T cell repertoires in cytomegalovirus infection. Study summary: Use of recently identified HLA-C-restricted and well-studied HLA-B-restricted CMV epitopes was part of the study. Study-level findings and limits: Dominating the ex vivo response were HLA-C-restricted CMV-specific TCR beta clonotypes.

In TCRdb, the reads were re-called with MiXCR into one record per CDR3 protein. Altogether a few hundred thousand distinct CDR3 sequences are present, roughly 21% being singletons, with the ten largest covering 15% to 20%. The V end was cut by 9 bases, the J end by 0 bases, with 10 bases between. The germline CDR1 and CDR2 sequences are MNHEY and SVGEGT. The CDR3 consists of 13 residues. This clonotype was observed a few times. Its antigen remains unidentified. The material sequenced was cultured PBMCs, taken from culture after CMV antigen stimulation. The receptor was derived from a human donor in good health (CMV status not recorded). Some clones in this sample may be carry-over from other donors' samples. V is TRBV6-2 or TRBV6-3 and J is TRBJ2-3; D gene unclear. The CDR3 nucleotides read TGTGCCAGTGAAGACGGGAGCACAGATACGCAGTATTTT. Its protein product is CASEDGSTDTQYF.